Presented here are 24 T cell receptor beta chains from one specimen sequenced in a study of vaccination and CD4 T cells after COVID-19. The Oncomine TCR Beta short-read assay was what sequenced the DNA obtained from cultured CD4+ T cells. In TCRdb, the PCR reads were re-called with MiXCR into one record per CDR3 protein. Of 25,000 or so distinct CDR3 sequences listed, 35% to 40% are singletons. The time point is: late sampling 161 to 241 days after vaccination in three convalescent patients. Noted treatment: approximately 11-day PBMC culture with coronavirus spike peptide pools or control peptides (ViraFEST assay). These TCRs' antigens remain unknown. The sequencing used CD4+ T cells from blood, cultured in vitro, collected about 7 months after SARS-CoV-2 vaccination. Receptors were obtained from a human donor who had recovered from COVID-19.

This clonotype is labeled medium-sized. The chain carries TRBV18 and TRBJ1-5, with 8 bases aligning to TRBD1. The germline CDR1 and CDR2 sequences are KGHSH and LQKENI. V lost 2 bases, J lost 3 bases, and 3 bases stayed unmatched. CDR3 length: 15 amino acids. The CDR3 reads CASSPGRGHNQPQHF. In nucleotides, the CDR3 is TGTGCCAGCTCACCAGGCAGGGGGCACAATCAGCCCCAGCATTTT.

This clonotype was seen only a few times. The chain carries TRBV28 and TRBJ1-5; 7 bases are a match to TRBD1. Trimming took 5 bases from V and 0 from J; bases not matched to a gene: 7. Germline loops: CDR1 MDHEN, CDR2 SYDVKM. The CDR3 is made up of 16 amino acids. CDR3 in DNA: TGTGCCAGCAGTCTCATGACAGGGCGTAGCAATCAGCCCCAGCATTTT. Translation: CASSLMTGRSNQPQHF. The full variable domain, in which reference TRBV28 and TRBJ1-5 provide the parts outside the CDR3, is DVKVTQSSRYLVKRTGEKVFLECVQDMDHENMFWYRQDPGLGLRLIYFSYDVKMKEKGDIPEGYSVSREKKERFSLILESASTNQTSMYLCASSLMTGRSNQPQHFGDGTRLSIL.

This clonotype was recorded a few times. The J gene is TRBJ2-7, the V gene TRBV7-4; 7 bases are shared with TRBD2. Per the germline V gene, CDR1 is SGHVT and CDR2 is SQSDAQ. J was trimmed by 5 bases and V by 1 base; bases with no gene match: 11. The CDR3 loop spans 16 amino acids. The CDR3 is CASSLVEGGSVDEQYF. The CDR3 bases are TGTGCCAGCAGCTTAGTAGAGGGCGGGAGTGTCGACGAGCAGTACTTC.

This clonotype was seen a handful of times. V usage is TRBV6-1 and J usage is TRBJ1-2; 8 bases fit TRBD1. CDR1 is MNHNS and CDR2 is SASEGT in the germline V gene. CDR3 size: 18 residues. The ends lost 6 bases at V and 7 bases at J; junction bases unmatched: 22. DNA for the CDR3: TGTGCCAGCAGCCGACAGGGGCCCTATTTAGATTCGGGAGGTGGCTACACCTTC. This encodes CASSRQGPYLDSGGGYTF.

This chain uses TRBV18 with TRBJ2-5, with TRBD2 identical over 10 bases. CDR1 and CDR2 (germline): KGHSH, LQKENI. V lost 4 bases and J lost 4; bases outside the gene matches: 9. The CDR3 totals 16 residues. The CDR3 DNA reads TGTGCCAGCTCACGTCTCAGCGGGAGGGCCGGAGAGACCCAGTACTTC. Translated, it gives CASSRLSGRAGETQYF.

The chain uses TRBV18 and TRBJ2-5; 8 nucleotides agree with TRBD2. There are 16 residues in the CDR3. Germline CDR1 and CDR2: KGHSH and LQKENI. The ends lost 4 bases at V and 4 bases at J; junction bases unmatched: 11. CDR3 sequence (DNA): TGTGCCAGCTCACTAACCTACCTGACTAGCGTAGAGACCCAGTACTTC. Amino acids: CASSLTYLTSVETQYF.

This chain connects TRBV20-1 to TRBJ2-5, with D perhaps given as TRBD1 or TRBD2 (5 bases each). Germline V gives CDR1 DFQATT, CDR2 SNEGSKA (reference sequence). Trimming removed 6 bases at V and 0 bases at J, with 17 bases between. The CDR3 is 15 amino acids. CDR3 region: CSATNPGRDQETQYF. CDR3 in DNA: TGCAGTGCCACCAATCCGGGGCGGGACCAAGAGACCCAGTACTTC.

The gene calls are TRBV7-7 and TRBJ2-1; D not resolved. CDR1 and CDR2 from the germline V gene are SSHAT and FNYEAQ (reference sequence). This CDR3 has 13 residues. The ends were cut back, 1 base at V and 10 bases at J, with 11 bases in the middle. The CDR3 DNA is TGTGCCAGCAGCTTAGTCGATGGGCACGAGCAGTTCTTC. It is translated as CASSLVDGHEQFF.

The chain links TRBV20-1 to TRBJ1-1, with D possibly matching TRBD1 (5 bases). Trimming pared 1 base from V and 6 bases from J, leaving 15 bases between. Per germline, CDR1 DFQATT and CDR2 SNEGSKA (reference sequence). The CDR3 is made up of 14 amino acids. DNA for the CDR3: TGCAGTGCTAGAGCCGGGACCGGTAACCCTGAAGCTTTCTTT. It codes for CSARAGTGNPEAFF.

This clonotype was seen a handful of times. The rearrangement uses TRBV10-3 and TRBJ2-3; D tentatively reads TRBD1 or TRBD2 (5 bases each). Germline V lookup: CDR1 ENHRY, CDR2 SYGVKD. The CDR3 extends over 12 amino acids. V was pared by 8 bases and J by 2 bases, with 8 bases between. The chain's CDR3 is CAIRDLTDTQYF. In DNA form, the CDR3 reads TGTGCCATCCGGGACCTCACAGATACGCAGTATTTT.

The table lists this clonotype with a few counts. The junction departs from the called germline gene at one end, perhaps through a read error. The V and J genes are TRBV7-7 and TRBJ2-2; no definite D call. Looked up from germline, CDR1 is SSHAT and CDR2 is FNYEAQ (reference sequence). The CDR3 has 14 amino acids. The CDR3 DNA sequence: TGTGCTAGCAGCTTAGTCTCGAACACCGGGGAGCTGTTTTTT. Its protein is CASSLVSNTGELFF.

This clonotype was found a few times. CDR3 DNA: TGTGCCAGCAGTGCCCCGGGTTCTTCCTACGAGCAGTACTTC. This sequence encodes CASSAPGSSYEQYF. The gene calls are TRBV6-1 and TRBJ2-7; no definite D call. This CDR3 region has 14 residues. Between the trimmed V and J ends, which lost 4 bases and 1 base, there was a span of 11 bases. Germline loops: CDR1 MNHNS, CDR2 SASEGT.

This clonotype was observed a few times. CDR3: CASSSPAGEGETQYF. CDR3 sequence (DNA): TGTGCCAGCAGTAGTCCAGCGGGAGAGGGGGAGACCCAGTACTTC. The rearrangement joins TRBV9 to TRBJ2-5; 8 bases are shared with TRBD2. Germline V CDR1 and CDR2: SGDLS, YYNGEE. There are 15 residues in the CDR3. Trimming at V came to 5 bases and at J to 5 bases, leaving 11 bases not matched to a gene.

This clonotype was observed a few times. The J gene is TRBJ1-1, the V gene TRBV28; D unresolved. V was clipped by 3 bases and J by 1 base, with 9 bases between them. The V gene's germline CDR1 is MDHEN and CDR2 SYDVKM. The CDR3 runs 14 residues. CDR3: CASSFQRANTEAFF. CDR3 nucleotides: TGTGCCAGCAGTTTTCAAAGGGCGAACACTGAAGCTTTCTTT.

The rearrangement links TRBV20-1 to TRBJ2-1; 11 bases are shared with TRBD2. The V gene end was trimmed by 3 bases and the J gene end by 4 bases; junction bases not matched to a gene: 8. The V gene's germline CDR1 is DFQATT and CDR2 SNEGSKA (reference sequence). The CDR3 is 16 amino acids. The CDR3 here is CSASKEGTSGYNEQFF. CDR3 DNA sequence: TGCAGTGCTAGCAAGGAAGGGACTAGCGGATACAATGAGCAGTTCTTC.

The chain joins TRBV29-1 to TRBJ2-7; D not resolved. Germline CDR1 reads SQVTM; CDR2 reads ANQGSEA. The CDR3 is made up of 12 amino acids. V was shortened by 1 base and J by 3 bases, with 7 bases between the two germline ends. The CDR3 spells CSVEGRNYEQYF. DNA of the CDR3: TGCAGCGTTGAAGGCAGAAACTACGAGCAGTACTTC.

The chain links TRBV5-4 to TRBJ2-2; a possible D gene is TRBD2 (5 bases). Per germline, CDR1 SGHNT and CDR2 YYREEE (reference sequence). V was pared by 3 bases and J by 2 bases, with 8 bases between. The CDR3 length is 14 residues. The CDR3 DNA is TGTGCCAGCAGCTACTGGACTAACACCGGGGAGCTGTTTTTT. Its protein is CASSYWTNTGELFF.

In this sample, this clonotype turned up a few times. The genes are TRBV6-5 and TRBJ2-6; unclear D gene. The germline V gene has CDR1 MNHEY and CDR2 SVGAGI. V was pared by 2 bases and J by 1 base, with 9 bases between. This CDR3 contains 16 residues. CDR3 sequence: CASSYTLVSGANVLTF. CDR3 sequence (DNA): TGTGCCAGCAGTTACACGCTGGTGTCTGGGGCCAACGTCCTGACTTTC.

This rearrangement joins TRBV2 to TRBJ1-5, with D hard to call. CDR3 length: 14 amino acids. Trimming took off 8 bases at V and 4 bases at J, with 15 bases between the two ends. Germline V CDR1 and CDR2: SNHLY, FYNNEI. CDR3 bases: TGTGCCAGCGAAGGTGTCCGGGATAATCAGCCCCAGCATTTT. This sequence encodes CASEGVRDNQPQHF.

This clonotype was seen only a few times. The J gene is TRBJ1-5, the V gene TRBV4-2; 7 bases fit TRBD1. Germline CDR1 reads LGHNA; CDR2 reads YNFKEQ. The length of the CDR3 is 14 residues. V dropped 4 bases and J dropped 7; count of bases not matched to a gene: 7. The CDR3 DNA reads TGTGCCAGCAGCCGAGGACAGGAAGGACAGCCCCAGCATTTT. Amino acid sequence: CASSRGQEGQPQHF.

This chain connects TRBV6-1 to TRBJ2-1; the D gene is possibly TRBD1 (6 bases). This CDR3 has 15 residues. Between the trimmed V and J ends, which lost 1 base and 4 bases, there was a span of 11 bases. Germline loops: CDR1 MNHNS, CDR2 SASEGT. The CDR3, as DNA: TGTGCCAGCAGTGAAGAGGGGGTCTCATACAATGAGCAGTTCTTC. Its translation is CASSEEGVSYNEQFF.

The genes are TRBV19 and TRBJ2-6; either TRBD1 or TRBD2 may supply D (5 bases each). Trimming took 6 bases from V and 0 from J, leaving 24 bases between them. Germline V gene lookup returns CDR1 LNHDA and CDR2 SQIVND (reference sequence). CDR3 length equals 20 residues. Here the CDR3 reads CASSPAVPGRISSGANVLTF. The CDR3 region has the DNA TGTGCCAGTAGCCCTGCAGTACCGGGACGGATTAGCTCTGGGGCCAACGTCCTGACTTTC.

This clonotype was seen a handful of times. The gene calls are TRBV19 and TRBJ2-7, with D uncertain. The CDR3 has 15 amino acids. Germline CDR1 is LNHDA and CDR2 is SQIVND (reference sequence). V was pared by 1 base and J by 0 bases, with 10 bases between. DNA for the CDR3: TGTGCCAGTAGTATAGGGGCCTTCCCCTCCTACGAGCAGTACTTC. Protein sequence: CASSIGAFPSYEQYF.

This clonotype was seen a handful of times. The rearrangement links TRBV20-1 to TRBJ2-5, with 7 bases matching TRBD2. This CDR3 has 14 amino acids. The trim removed 4 bases at V and 2 bases at J, leaving 7 bases unmatched. Germline V gene data show CDR1 as DFQATT and CDR2 as SNEGSKA (reference sequence). CDR3 protein: CSATGTITQETQYF. The CDR3 DNA is TGCAGTGCTACCGGGACTATCACACAAGAGACCCAGTACTTC.